The clone carrying this T cell receptor (beta chain) has at least ten counts. Its antigen remains unknown. The sample is drawn from a study of response to subunit inactivated influenza vaccine. In TCRdb, the RT-PCR reads were re-called with MiXCR into one record per CDR3 protein. The sample contains around 580,000 distinct CDR3 sequences, roughly 12% of which appear only once. CDR3 length: 16 amino acids. V gave up 0 bases and J gave up 0 bases; unmatched junction bases: 4. Germline values: CDR1 MNHNS, CDR2 SASEGT. Study-wide results and limits: The authors offered the suggestion that each seasonal influenza vaccination recruits few new T cells.

Specimen: PBMCs from blood, collected on the day of vaccination. This clonotype originated in a man aged 45-65 years who received an inactivated influenza vaccine. The chain carries TRBV6-1 and TRBJ2-7; 8 nucleotides match TRBD2. CDR3 residues: CASSEAPGGTSYEQYF. The CDR3 region has the DNA TGTGCCAGCAGTGAAGCACCGGGAGGGACCTCCTACGAGCAGTACTTC.